The 6 T cell receptor beta chains in this list originate from one sample, sequenced in a study of blood T cell repertoires in COVID-19. TCRdb's table, derived via immunoSEQ multiplex PCR, lists solely in-frame clones and lacks some. The data contain 200,000 to 250,000 clones, around 83% of them singletons. Sequenced: peripheral blood. The receptors were sampled from a woman aged 45-65 years with acute or convalescent COVID-19.

The chain carries TRBV15 and TRBJ1-2; D gene uncertain. This CDR3 region has 13 residues. V dropped 0 bases and J dropped 4 bases, with 6 bases sitting between them. Germline V lookup: CDR1 LNHNV, CDR2 YYDKDF (reference sequence). In DNA form, the CDR3 reads TGTGCCACCAGCAGAGATACGCGCTATGGCTACACCTTC. Encoded protein: CATSRDTRYGYTF.

This rearrangement joins TRBV7-5 to TRBJ2-1; TRBD2, the table's D call, was not compared with the DNA. TRBV7-5 is an annotated pseudogene. This CDR3 has 17 residues. The CDR3 region has the DNA TGTGCCAGAAGCTTAAAAAGTCTAGCGGGGGGGTACAATGAGCAGTTCTTC. Translated, it gives CARSLKSLAGGYNEQFF.

The chain is built from TRBV18 and TRBJ1-3; TRBD1 agrees at 8 bases. Germline CDR1 and CDR2: KGHSH and LQKENI. The CDR3 is 14 residues long. J lost 4 bases, V lost 4 bases, and 3 bases had no gene match. The CDR3 coding sequence is TGTGCCAGCTCACGACAGGGGACGGGAAACACCATATATTTT. Its translation is CASSRQGTGNTIYF.

The chain joins TRBV7-9 to TRBJ2-7; possible D gene TRBD2, 6 bases. The germline CDR1 and CDR2 sequences are SEHNR and FQNEAQ (reference sequence). Trimming left V 4 bases short and J 2 bases short, with 12 bases between. The CDR3 runs 14 residues. The CDR3 protein is CASSSTGLAYEQYF. The CDR3, as DNA: TGTGCCAGCAGCTCCACGGGACTGGCCTACGAGCAGTACTTC. The variable domain in full, with the rest retrieved from reference TRBV7-9 and TRBJ2-7, is DTGVSQNPRHKITKRGQNVTFRCDPISEHNRLYWYRQTLGQGPEFLTYFQNEAQLEKSRLLSDRFSAERPKGSFSTLEIQRTEQGDSAMYLCASSSTGLAYEQYFGPGTRLTVT.

This rearrangement joins TRBV18 to TRBJ1-1; D perhaps matches TRBD1 (6 bases). The germline V gene encodes CDR1 KGHSH and CDR2 LQKENI. V lost 6 bases, J lost 1 base, and 9 bases lay in between. The CDR3 has 13 amino acids. CDR3 DNA sequence: TGTGCCAGCTCCGGGACACAGAACACTGAAGCTTTCTTT. This sequence encodes CASSGTQNTEAFF.

A few counts support this clone. V usage is TRBV10-2 and J usage is TRBJ1-5; D not certain. The CDR3 length is 14 residues. Per the germline V gene, CDR1 is WSHSY and CDR2 is SAAADI. V lost 6 bases and J 6 bases, leaving 15 bases between the germline ends. The CDR3 loop reads CASSGVGWGQPQHF. The CDR3 DNA reads as TGCGCCAGCAGCGGGGTCGGGTGGGGTCAGCCCCAGCATTTT.